This T cell receptor (beta chain) was captured in a study of T-cell reconstitution after alpha-beta-depleted transplantation in children. The TCRbeta library incorporated unique molecular identifiers. A single record per CDR3 protein comes from TCRdb applying MiXCR to the PCR reads. The data hold around 370,000 distinct CDR3 sequences, with about 9.4% observed a single time. This clonotype appeared many times. The TCR was taken from a human donor who donated a stem cell graft to a child with acute lymphoblastic leukemia. Sequenced material: PBMCs from the stem cell graft donor, taken from the stem cell graft.

In DNA, the CDR3 is TGTGCCAGCAGTTTTTGGGGACAGCCCCAGCATTTT. Residues: CASSFWGQPQHF. V and J are TRBV27 and TRBJ1-5; no definite D call. Between the trimmed V and J ends, which lost 3 bases and 7 bases, there was a span of 7 bases. CDR1 and CDR2 from the germline V gene are MNHEY and SMNVEV (reference sequence). The CDR3 consists of 12 residues.